This T cell receptor beta chain is from a study of T-cell memory formation after mild COVID-19. TCR alpha and TCR beta cDNA libraries carrying sample barcodes and UMIs were produced by 5'RACE using constant-segment primers. From the 5' RACE reads, TCRdb called clonotypes with MiXCR, one entry per CDR3 protein. The sample has roughly 400,000 distinct CDR3 sequences; about a sixth are singletons. Study-wide findings and caveats: Still unconfirmed is whether the second-wave clones peaking on day 37 recognized SARS-CoV-2.

CDR3 length: 14 residues. The germline gives CDR1 DFQATT, CDR2 SNEGSKA (reference sequence). V was trimmed by 2 bases and J by 8 bases, leaving 18 bases between them. To note about this clonotype: The antigen is unknown.

This sequence originates from a man aged 18-30 years who had mild COVID-19 (a few samples of this study predate the infection). Cell type and time point are not known. Material: PBMCs or a T cell subset sorted from them (not recorded which). The chain links TRBV20-1 to TRBJ1-2; perhaps TRBD1 as D (6 bases). The CDR3 region is CSARPRAGTIGYTF. CDR3 sequence (DNA): TGCAGTGCTAGACCCCGGGCAGGGACAATCGGCTACACCTTC.